The sequence of this TCR beta chain was determined in a study of regulatory T cells in long-lasting Graves disease. As concerns this clonotype: At one end, the junction sequence differs from germline, possibly due to a read error.

Arm-PCR of CDR3 regions and iRepertoire HTBI primers were the basis on which TCR beta libraries were built. From the multiplex PCR reads, TCRdb called clonotypes with MiXCR, one entry per CDR3 protein. This sample has 350,000 to 550,000 distinct CDR3 sequences, with approximately 14% found just once. CDR1 is SEHNR and CDR2 is FQNEAQ in the germline V gene (reference sequence). This CDR3 has 15 amino acids. Time point defined: newly diagnosed GD, antithyroid drugs for less than 3 months. There was RNA extracted from PBMCs, and the TCR library was made from it. This same sample was also part of a study on T cells in Graves' hyperthyroidism and ophthalmopathy. That source reports: TCR CDR3 regions were first amplified by RT-PCR with HTBI primers. The model identified upcoming ophthalmopathy a median approximately six months ahead of onset.

The source was peripheral blood mononuclear cells (PBMCs), collected at new diagnosis, from a patient treated with antithyroid drugs. The rearrangement links TRBV7-9 to TRBJ2-7; 8 bases match TRBD1. This TCR derives from a woman aged 45-65 years with Graves disease. The CDR3: CASSLEQGVTYERYF. The CDR3 DNA is TGTGCCAGCAGCTTAGAACAGGGGGTAACCTACGAGCGGTACTTC.